This is a list of T cell receptor beta chains from one sample in a study of identical twins. MiXCR was run by TCRdb on the 5' RACE reads, yielding one entry per CDR3 protein. This table holds more than 1.5 million distinct CDR3 sequences, roughly a third found once. The sequencing input was cord blood. All receptors derive from a newborn girl in good health. Each CDR3 is given with its conserved first and last residue. The D gene is left open where the match is weak. The size field is filled for only some rows; it gives once, few, many or a size class.

clone size: .; D gene: .; J gene: TRBJ1-1; V gene: TRBV6-1; CDR3 DNA: TGTGCCAGCAGTGAATGGAGCAGGCCGGCCACTGAAGCTTTCTTT; CDR3 protein: CASSEWSRPATEAFF
clone size: .; D gene: TRBD1; J gene: TRBJ1-2; V gene: TRBV7-2; CDR3 DNA: TGTGCCAGTAGCACAGCCGGGACAGGGGCTAACTATGGCTACACCTTC; CDR3 protein: CASSTAGTGANYGYTF
clone size: .; D gene: TRBD1; J gene: TRBJ2-7; V gene: TRBV30; CDR3 DNA: TGTGCCTGGGGGACAGGGATTTACGAGCAGTACTTC; CDR3 protein: CAWGTGIYEQYF
clone size: few; D gene: .; J gene: TRBJ2-7; V gene: TRBV7-2; CDR3 DNA: TGTGCCAGCAGCTTAGTCTCTAGCGCGCTCTACGAGCAGTACTTC; CDR3 protein: CASSLVSSALYEQYF
clone size: .; D gene: .; J gene: TRBJ1-1; V gene: TRBV18; CDR3 DNA: TGTGCCGGCTCACCGAGGACAGAGAACACTGAAGCTTTCTTT; CDR3 protein: CAGSPRTENTEAFF
clone size: .; D gene: TRBD2; J gene: TRBJ2-1; V gene: TRBV7-2; CDR3 DNA: TGTGCCAGCAGCTTAGCGTCTCCGATCCCGGGACTAGCGGGAGGCGACAATGAGCAGTTCTTC; CDR3 protein: CASSLASPIPGLAGGDNEQFF
clone size: few; D gene: .; J gene: TRBJ2-5; V gene: TRBV9; CDR3 DNA: TGTGCCAGCAGCGTAGATGGGGGAGGCCAAGAGACCCAGTACTTC; CDR3 protein: CASSVDGGGQETQYF
clone size: .; D gene: .; J gene: TRBJ2-3; V gene: TRBV11-3; CDR3 DNA: TGTGCCAGCAGCTTATACGCAGGAGATACGCAGTATTTT; CDR3 protein: CASSLYAGDTQYF
clone size: .; D gene: .; J gene: TRBJ2-4; V gene: TRBV21-1; CDR3 DNA: TGTGCCAGCAGCAAAGGGGTATGGAGGGGGAGAGCCAAAAGCATTCAGTACTTC; CDR3 protein: CASSKGVWRGRAKSIQYF
clone size: few; D gene: TRBD1; J gene: TRBJ2-5; V gene: TRBV2; CDR3 DNA: TGTGCCAGTTCTAAGGACAGGGGCCGGCGAGAGACCCAGTACTTC; CDR3 protein: CASSKDRGRRETQYF
clone size: few; D gene: .; J gene: TRBJ2-1; V gene: TRBV27; CDR3 DNA: TGTGCCAGCAGTTTAGGTAGGAAGGGTGAGCAGTTCTTC; CDR3 protein: CASSLGRKGEQFF
clone size: .; D gene: TRBD1; J gene: TRBJ2-7; V gene: TRBV6-1; CDR3 DNA: TGTGCCAGCAGTGAAGCTGGTCTGTACGGGACAGGGTTCTCCTACGAGCAGTACTTC; CDR3 protein: CASSEAGLYGTGFSYEQYF
clone size: few; D gene: .; J gene: TRBJ2-1; V gene: TRBV2; CDR3 DNA: TGTGCCAGCAGGGTGGGCCAAAATGAGCAGTTCTTC; CDR3 protein: CASRVGQNEQFF
clone size: few; D gene: .; J gene: TRBJ1-2; V gene: TRBV27; CDR3 DNA: TGTGCCAGCAGGATAGGGGCCTTCTATGGCTACACCTTC; CDR3 protein: CASRIGAFYGYTF
clone size: few; D gene: TRBD2; J gene: TRBJ2-3; V gene: TRBV20-1; CDR3 DNA: TGCAGTGCTAGGCCGGGACTACACACAGATACGCAGTATTTT; CDR3 protein: CSARPGLHTDTQYF
clone size: few; D gene: .; J gene: TRBJ1-1; V gene: TRBV10-3; CDR3 DNA: TGTGCCATCAGTGAGTCCGTTATGAACACTGAAGCTTTCTTT; CDR3 protein: CAISESVMNTEAFF
clone size: .; D gene: .; J gene: TRBJ2-3; V gene: TRBV27; CDR3 DNA: TGTGCCAGCAGTGGGTTTTCACCGGGACTTCGCACAGATACGCAGTATTTT; CDR3 protein: CASSGFSPGLRTDTQYF
clone size: .; D gene: TRBD1; J gene: TRBJ1-6; V gene: TRBV5-1; CDR3 DNA: TGCGCCAGCAGTGCAGGGGGCGGAAATTCACCCCTCCACTTT; CDR3 protein: CASSAGGGNSPLHF
clone size: few; D gene: TRBD2; J gene: TRBJ2-1; V gene: TRBV6-2/TRBV6-3; CDR3 DNA: TGTGCCAGCAGCCCCTGGGGGGGGACCTACAATGAGCAGTTCTTC; CDR3 protein: CASSPWGGTYNEQFF
clone size: .; D gene: .; J gene: TRBJ2-2; V gene: TRBV2; CDR3 DNA: TGTGCCAGCAGTCTGAGCCCTAAAACCACCGGGGAGCTGTTTTTT; CDR3 protein: CASSLSPKTTGELFF
clone size: few; D gene: TRBD2; J gene: TRBJ2-7; V gene: TRBV5-1; CDR3 DNA: TGCGCCAGCAGCTTGGTGGTCAGGGGACTAGCGGGAGCCTCCTACGAGCAGTACTTC; CDR3 protein: CASSLVVRGLAGASYEQYF
clone size: .; D gene: TRBD1; J gene: TRBJ2-7; V gene: TRBV27; CDR3 DNA: TGTGCCAGCAGTTTACAGGGGGTTTTTTACGAGCAGTACTTC; CDR3 protein: CASSLQGVFYEQYF
clone size: .; D gene: .; J gene: TRBJ1-1; V gene: TRBV6-1; CDR3 DNA: TGTGCCAGCAGTAACCGACAGCCCCTGAACACTGAAGCTTTCTTT; CDR3 protein: CASSNRQPLNTEAFF